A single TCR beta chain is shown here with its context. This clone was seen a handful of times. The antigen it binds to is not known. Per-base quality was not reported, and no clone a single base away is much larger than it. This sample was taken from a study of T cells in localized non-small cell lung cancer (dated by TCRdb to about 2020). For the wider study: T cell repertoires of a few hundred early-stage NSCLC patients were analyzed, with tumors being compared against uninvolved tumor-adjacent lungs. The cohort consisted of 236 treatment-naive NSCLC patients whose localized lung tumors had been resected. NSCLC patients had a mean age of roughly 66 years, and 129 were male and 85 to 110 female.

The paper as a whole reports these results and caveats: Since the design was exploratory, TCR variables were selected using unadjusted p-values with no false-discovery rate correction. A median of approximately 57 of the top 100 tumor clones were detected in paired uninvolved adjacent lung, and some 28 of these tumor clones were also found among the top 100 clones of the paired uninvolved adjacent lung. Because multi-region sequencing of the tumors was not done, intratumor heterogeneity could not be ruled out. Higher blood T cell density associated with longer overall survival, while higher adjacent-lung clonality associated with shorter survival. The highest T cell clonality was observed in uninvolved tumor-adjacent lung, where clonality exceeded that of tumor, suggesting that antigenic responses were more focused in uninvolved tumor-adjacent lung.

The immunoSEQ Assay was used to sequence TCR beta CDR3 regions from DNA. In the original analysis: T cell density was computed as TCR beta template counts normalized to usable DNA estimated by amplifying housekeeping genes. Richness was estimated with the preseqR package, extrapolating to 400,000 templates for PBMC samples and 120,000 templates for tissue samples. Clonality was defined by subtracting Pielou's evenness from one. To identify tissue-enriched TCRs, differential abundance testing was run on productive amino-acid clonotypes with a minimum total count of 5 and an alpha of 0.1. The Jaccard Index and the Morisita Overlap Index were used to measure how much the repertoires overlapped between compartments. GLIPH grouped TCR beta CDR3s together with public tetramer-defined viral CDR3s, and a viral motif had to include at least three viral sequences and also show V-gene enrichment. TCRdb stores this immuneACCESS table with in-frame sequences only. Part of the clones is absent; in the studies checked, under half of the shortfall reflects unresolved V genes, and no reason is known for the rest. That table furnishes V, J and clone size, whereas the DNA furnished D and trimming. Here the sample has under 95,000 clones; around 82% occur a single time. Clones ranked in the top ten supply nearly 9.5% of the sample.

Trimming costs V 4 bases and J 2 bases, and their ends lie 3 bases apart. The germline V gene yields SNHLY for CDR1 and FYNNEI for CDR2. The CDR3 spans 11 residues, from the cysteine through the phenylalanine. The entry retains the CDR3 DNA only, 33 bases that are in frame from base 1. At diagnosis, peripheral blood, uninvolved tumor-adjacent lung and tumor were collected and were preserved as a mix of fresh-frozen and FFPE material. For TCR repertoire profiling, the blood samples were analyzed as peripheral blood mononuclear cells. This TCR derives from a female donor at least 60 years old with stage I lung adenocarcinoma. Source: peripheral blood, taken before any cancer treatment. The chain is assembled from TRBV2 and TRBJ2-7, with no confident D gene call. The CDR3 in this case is CASSATYEQYF. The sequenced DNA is TGTGCCAGCAGTGCCACCTACGAGCAGTACTTC.